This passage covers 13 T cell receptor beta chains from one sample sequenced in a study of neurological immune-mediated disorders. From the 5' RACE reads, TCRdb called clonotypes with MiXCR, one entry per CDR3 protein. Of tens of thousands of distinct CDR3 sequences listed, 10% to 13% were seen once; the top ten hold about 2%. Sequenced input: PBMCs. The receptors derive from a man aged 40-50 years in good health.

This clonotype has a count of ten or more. CDR3 DNA: TGCGCCAGCAGCATGGGACAGGGGCAAGAAAAACTGTTTTTT. Translating gives CASSMGQGQEKLFF. The chain combines TRBV5-1 with TRBJ1-4, with 10 positions matching TRBD1. Germline V gene sequence: CDR1 SGHRS, CDR2 YFSETQ. Unmatched junction bases numbered 5, after V lost 4 bases and J lost 8 bases. The CDR3 runs 14 residues.

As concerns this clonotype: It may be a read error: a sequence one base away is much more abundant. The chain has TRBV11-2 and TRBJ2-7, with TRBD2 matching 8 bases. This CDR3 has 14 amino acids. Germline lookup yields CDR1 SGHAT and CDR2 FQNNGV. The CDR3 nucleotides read TGTGTCAGCAGCTTAGGAGCGGGAGATTACGAGCAGTACTTC. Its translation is CVSSLGAGDYEQYF.

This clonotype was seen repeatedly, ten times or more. CDR3 residues: CASSFAPVNEQFF. Here the CDR3 DNA reads TGCGCCAGCAGCTTCGCCCCAGTGAATGAGCAGTTCTTC. V and J are TRBV5-1 and TRBJ2-1, with no clear D. Trimming stripped 2 bases from V and 7 bases from J, with 10 bases between. CDR1 and CDR2 (germline): SGHRS, YFSETQ. The CDR3 has 13 residues.

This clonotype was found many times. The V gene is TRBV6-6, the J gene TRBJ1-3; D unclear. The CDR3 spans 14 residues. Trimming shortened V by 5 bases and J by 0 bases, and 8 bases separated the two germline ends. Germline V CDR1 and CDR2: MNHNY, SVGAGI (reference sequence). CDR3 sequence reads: CASSQINSGNTIYF. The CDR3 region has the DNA TGTGCCAGCAGTCAAATTAACTCTGGAAACACCATATATTTT.

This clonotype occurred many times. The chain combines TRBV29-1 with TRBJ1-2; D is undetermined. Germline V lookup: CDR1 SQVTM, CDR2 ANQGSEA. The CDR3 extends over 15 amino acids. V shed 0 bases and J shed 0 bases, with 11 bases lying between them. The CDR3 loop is CSVEDWSEANYGYTF. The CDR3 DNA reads TGCAGCGTTGAAGATTGGAGCGAAGCTAACTATGGCTACACCTTC.

The CDR3 region has the DNA TGTGCCAGCAGGGGGACTCCGGAGGGGACCCAGTACTTC. Translated, it gives CASRGTPEGTQYF. J is TRBJ2-5 and V is TRBV6-5, with a possible D match to TRBD2 (6 bases). The V end was cut by 6 bases, the J end by 7 bases, with 15 bases between. The CDR3 sequence is 13 residues long. The germline V gene encodes CDR1 MNHEY and CDR2 SVGAGI.

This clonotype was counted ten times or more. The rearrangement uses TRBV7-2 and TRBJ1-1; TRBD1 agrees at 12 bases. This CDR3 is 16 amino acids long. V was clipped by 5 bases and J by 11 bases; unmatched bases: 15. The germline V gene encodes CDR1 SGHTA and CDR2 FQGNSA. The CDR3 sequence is CASSLDGTGGAAIAFF. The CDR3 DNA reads TGTGCCAGCAGCCTCGATGGGACAGGGGGCGCGGCAATCGCTTTCTTT. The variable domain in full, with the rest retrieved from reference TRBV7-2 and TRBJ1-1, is GAGVSQSPSNKVTEKGKDVELRCDPISGHTALYWYRQSLGQGLEFLIYFQGNSAPDKSGLPSDRFSAERTGGSVSTLTIQRTQQEDSAVYLCASSLDGTGGAAIAFFGQGTRLTVV.

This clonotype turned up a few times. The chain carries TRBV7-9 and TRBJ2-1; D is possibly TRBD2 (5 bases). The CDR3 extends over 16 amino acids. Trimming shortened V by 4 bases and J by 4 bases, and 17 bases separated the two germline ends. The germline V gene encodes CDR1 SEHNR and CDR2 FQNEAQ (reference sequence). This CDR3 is CASSSPLAPRYNEQFF. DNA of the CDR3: TGTGCCAGCAGCTCCCCTTTAGCGCCACGTTACAATGAGCAGTTCTTC.

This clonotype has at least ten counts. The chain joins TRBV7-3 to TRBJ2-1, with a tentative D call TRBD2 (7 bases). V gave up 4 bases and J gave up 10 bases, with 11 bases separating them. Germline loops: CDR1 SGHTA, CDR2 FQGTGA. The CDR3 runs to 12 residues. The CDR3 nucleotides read TGTGCCAGCAGCTCGGGGGGCGGGGAGCAGTTCTTC. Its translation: CASSSGGGEQFF.

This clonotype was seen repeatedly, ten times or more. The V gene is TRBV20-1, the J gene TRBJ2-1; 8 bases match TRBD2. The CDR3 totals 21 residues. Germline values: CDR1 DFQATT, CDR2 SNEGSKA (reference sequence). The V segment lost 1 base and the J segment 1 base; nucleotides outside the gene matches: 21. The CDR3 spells CSARGGGLAAGARGSYNEQFF. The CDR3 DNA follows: TGCAGTGCTAGAGGGGGTGGTTTAGCAGCGGGAGCGAGGGGGTCCTACAATGAGCAGTTCTTC.

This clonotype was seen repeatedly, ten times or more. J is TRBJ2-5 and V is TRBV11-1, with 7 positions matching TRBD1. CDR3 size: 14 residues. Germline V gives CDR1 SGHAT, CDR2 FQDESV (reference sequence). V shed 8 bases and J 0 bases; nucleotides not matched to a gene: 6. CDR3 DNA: TGTGCCAGCGAAGGACAGGCGTACCAAGAGACCCAGTACTTC. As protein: CASEGQAYQETQYF.

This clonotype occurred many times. The CDR3 nucleotides are TGTGCCAGCAGTCGGGGACTAGCGGGAGGGGGTGAGCAGTTCTTC. It yields the protein CASSRGLAGGGEQFF. This chain connects TRBV6-5 to TRBJ2-1; 16 bases are a match to TRBD2. The CDR3 is made up of 15 amino acids. The ends lost 5 bases at V and 9 bases at J; junction bases unmatched: 4. Per the germline V gene, CDR1 is MNHEY and CDR2 is SVGAGI.

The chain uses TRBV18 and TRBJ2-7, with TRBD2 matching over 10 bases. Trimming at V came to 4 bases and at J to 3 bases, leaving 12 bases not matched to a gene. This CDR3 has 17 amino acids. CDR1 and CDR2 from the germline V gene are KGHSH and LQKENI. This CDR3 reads CASSQAHLAGGNYEQYF. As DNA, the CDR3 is TGTGCCAGCTCACAGGCCCATTTAGCGGGAGGAAACTACGAGCAGTACTTC.